The 16 T cell receptor beta chains reported below all come from one sample, sequenced in a study of technical replicates of blood from a handful of donors. Data came from immunoSEQ multiplex PCR; TCRdb stores just in-frame clones and leaves some out. Here the sample spans some 31,000 clones, about 92% being singletons. Sequencing used PBMCs. These receptors were obtained from a human donor in good health. Some clones in this sample may be carry-over from other donors' samples.

This chain joins TRBV7-9 and TRBJ2-7, with D possibly matching TRBD1 (6 bases). Germline V gene lookup returns CDR1 SEHNR and CDR2 FQNEAQ (reference sequence). CDR3 length: 15 residues. Deletions cut 0 bases from V and 4 bases from J, with 13 bases between. The CDR3, as DNA: TGTGCCAGCAGCTTAGCCGACGGACAGACGTACGAGCAGTACTTC. The encoded protein is CASSLADGQTYEQYF.

The rearrangement joins TRBV7-2 to TRBJ2-7; 9 positions agree with TRBD1. The germline gives CDR1 SGHTA, CDR2 FQGNSA. The ends lost 4 bases at V and 2 bases at J; junction bases unmatched: 3. The CDR3 is made up of 14 amino acids. This CDR3 is CASSSGQGPYEQYF. The CDR3 DNA sequence: TGTGCCAGCAGCTCCGGACAGGGGCCCTACGAGCAGTACTTC.

The table lists this clone with a few counts. CDR3 loop: CASSQLTRTYEQYF. The CDR3 DNA sequence: TGTGCCAGCAGTCAATTGACTAGAACCTACGAGCAGTACTTC. V usage is TRBV6-5 and J usage is TRBJ2-7; the D gene is possibly TRBD2 (6 bases). V was clipped by 5 bases and J by 2 bases, with 13 bases between them. This CDR3 spans 14 amino acids. Germline V gene lookup returns CDR1 MNHEY and CDR2 SVGAGI.

The chain combines TRBV5-4 with TRBJ2-1; 8 nucleotides line up with TRBD1. The CDR3 runs 14 residues. Trimming took 4 bases from V and 3 from J; bases not matched to a gene: 3. Germline assignment: CDR1 SGHNT and CDR2 YYREEE (reference sequence). CDR3 coding DNA: TGTGCCAGCAGCGCCGGACAGGGCTACAATGAGCAGTTCTTC. This sequence encodes CASSAGQGYNEQFF.

The chain recombines TRBV10-3 with TRBJ1-1, with a possible D match to TRBD1 (5 bases). The CDR3 totals 13 residues. Germline V lookup: CDR1 ENHRY, CDR2 SYGVKD. V was clipped by 6 bases and J by 5 bases, with 13 bases between them. The DNA of the CDR3 is TGTGCCATCAGGGAACTTGGGGGGACTGAAGCTTTCTTT. This translates into CAIRELGGTEAFF.

The chain recombines TRBV11-2 with TRBJ2-2; TRBD1 aligns across 9 bases. Trimming cost V 4 bases and J 4 bases; bases outside gene matches: 7. Germline assignment: CDR1 SGHAT and CDR2 FQNNGV. The CDR3 sequence is 16 residues long. DNA for the CDR3: TGTGCCAGCAGCTCACCCGGGACAGGGACCACCGGGGAGCTGTTTTTT. Translated, it gives CASSSPGTGTTGELFF.

The chain uses TRBV7-9 and TRBJ1-4, with D hard to call. V lost 4 bases and J 4 bases, leaving 4 bases between the germline ends. The CDR3 has 12 amino acids. Germline V CDR1 and CDR2: SEHNR, FQNEAQ (reference sequence). The CDR3 DNA follows: TGTGCCAGCAGCTCTGTTAATGAAAAACTGTTTTTT. Encoded protein: CASSSVNEKLFF.

V is TRBV18 and J is TRBJ2-3, with TRBD2 matching over 11 bases. Trimming cost V 3 bases and J 2 bases; bases outside gene matches: 10. Germline assignment: CDR1 KGHSH and CDR2 LQKENI. The CDR3 sequence is 18 residues long. The CDR3 sequence is CASSPGLAGGLFTDTQYF. DNA of the CDR3: TGTGCCAGCTCACCGGGGCTAGCGGGAGGACTATTCACAGATACGCAGTATTTT.

This clone was recorded only once. The chain joins TRBV4-1 to TRBJ2-7; 10 nucleotides line up with TRBD2. Germline V CDR1 and CDR2: MGHRA, YSYEKL. V gave up 4 bases and J gave up 0 bases; unmatched junction bases: 3. The CDR3 consists of 15 residues. DNA of the CDR3: TGCGCCAGCAGCCCCACTAGCGGGATCTCCTACGAGCAGTACTTC. It codes for CASSPTSGISYEQYF.

J is TRBJ2-2 and V is TRBV9, with a weak D call TRBD1 (7 bases). Trimming cost V 4 bases and J 0 bases, with 13 bases left between them. CDR1 is SGDLS and CDR2 is YYNGEE in the germline V gene. The CDR3 runs to 16 residues. Written as DNA, the CDR3 is TGTGCCAGCAGCACCGCGGGGACAGCGAACACCGGGGAGCTGTTTTTT. Its protein is CASSTAGTANTGELFF.

This chain links TRBV5-4 with TRBJ2-3, with 7 bases fitting TRBD1. CDR3 length: 14 residues. Germline CDR1 and CDR2: SGHNT and YYREEE (reference sequence). Trimming took 4 bases from V and 0 from J; bases not matched to a gene: 2. The CDR3 protein is CASSRDSSTDTQYF. CDR3 sequence (DNA): TGTGCCAGCAGCCGGGACAGTAGCACAGATACGCAGTATTTT.

V gene TRBV1 combines with J gene TRBJ1-1; the D call of TRBD1 is as the table states it, not checked on the DNA. TRBV1 is noted as a pseudogene. The CDR3 length is 14 residues. The CDR3 DNA reads TGCACCAGCAGCCTCGGGACAGGGTCGACTGAAGCTTTCTTT. Its protein product is CTSSLGTGSTEAFF.

The chain recombines TRBV5-1 with TRBJ1-1; possibly TRBD1 for D (5 bases). The CDR3 is 13 residues long. Trimming pared 2 bases from V and 4 bases from J, leaving 9 bases between. Germline values: CDR1 SGHRS, CDR2 YFSETQ. The CDR3 nucleotides read TGCGCCAGCAGCTTAGACGGGGGCACTGAAGCTTTCTTT. It encodes CASSLDGGTEAFF.

This rearrangement joins TRBV9 to TRBJ1-2; 12 bases fit TRBD1. The CDR3 has 15 amino acids. Germline V gene sequence: CDR1 SGDLS, CDR2 YYNGEE. The trim removed 5 bases at V and 7 bases at J, leaving 9 bases unmatched. In DNA form, the CDR3 reads TGTGCCAGCAGTCCCCCGGGACAGGGGGCCCCTGGCTACACCTTC. Translating gives CASSPPGQGAPGYTF. Full variable domain (missing parts from reference TRBV9 and TRBJ1-2): DSGVTQTPKHLITATGQRVTLRCSPRSGDLSVYWYQQSLDQGLQFLIQYYNGEERAKGNILERFSAQQFPDLHSELNLSSLELGDSALYFCASSPPGQGAPGYTFGSGTRLTVV.

The V gene is TRBV28, the J gene TRBJ1-2; 7 bases match TRBD1. Germline CDR1 reads MDHEN; CDR2 reads SYDVKM. Trimming removed 7 bases from V and 4 bases from J; junction bases left unmatched: 6. CDR3 size: 13 residues. Written as DNA, the CDR3 is TGTGCCAGCAAAAGGGACAGTGGCTATGGCTACACCTTC. Encoded protein: CASKRDSGYGYTF.

The chain links TRBV7-7 to TRBJ2-5, with 8 bases matching TRBD2. Germline lookup yields CDR1 SSHAT and CDR2 FNYEAQ (reference sequence). V dropped 3 bases and J dropped 2; count of bases not matched to a gene: 2. The CDR3 consists of 14 residues. CDR3 in amino acids: CASSFTSGQETQYF. DNA of the CDR3: TGTGCCAGCAGCTTCACTAGCGGTCAAGAGACCCAGTACTTC.